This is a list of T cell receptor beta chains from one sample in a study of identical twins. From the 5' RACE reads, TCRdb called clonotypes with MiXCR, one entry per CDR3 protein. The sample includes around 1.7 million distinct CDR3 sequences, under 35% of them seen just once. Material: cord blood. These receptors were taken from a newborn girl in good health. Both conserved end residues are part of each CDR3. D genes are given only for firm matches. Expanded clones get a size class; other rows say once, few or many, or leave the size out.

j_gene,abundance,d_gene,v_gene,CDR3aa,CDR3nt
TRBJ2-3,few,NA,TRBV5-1,CASRPRRDTDTQYF,TGCGCCAGCAGACCACGTCGGGACACAGATACGCAGTATTTT
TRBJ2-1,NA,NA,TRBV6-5,CASSPSLSSSYNEQFF,TGTGCCAGCAGCCCTTCCTTATCGAGCTCCTACAATGAGCAGTTCTTC
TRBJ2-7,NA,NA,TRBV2,CASSEGHLSSYNEQYF,TGTGCCAGCAGTGAGGGGCATCTGAGCTCCTACAATGAGCAGTACTTC
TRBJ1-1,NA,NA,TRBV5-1,CASSWVQNTEAFF,TGCGCCAGCAGCTGGGTACAGAACACTGAAGCTTTCTTT
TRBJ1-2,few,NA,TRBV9,CASSVGVSNYGYTF,TGTGCCAGCAGCGTAGGGGTCTCTAACTATGGCTACACCTTC
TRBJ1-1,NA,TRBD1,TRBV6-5,CASSTPRTGGSTEAFF,TGTGCCAGCAGCACGCCCCGGACAGGGGGCTCGACTGAAGCTTTCTTT
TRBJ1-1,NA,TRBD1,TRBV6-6,CASSYRTYRGTVREAFF,TGTGCCAGCAGTTATAGGACCTATCGTGGGACAGTGAGGGAAGCTTTCTTT
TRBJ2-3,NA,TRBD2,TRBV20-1,CSAPGTSGRLYTQYF,TGCAGTGCCCCCGGGACTAGCGGGAGATTATATACGCAGTATTTT
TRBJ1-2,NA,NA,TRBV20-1,CSATARRWGYTF,TGCAGTGCTACGGCGCGCCGCTGGGGCTACACCTTC
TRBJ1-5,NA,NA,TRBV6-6,CASSYSRGRRNQPQHF,TGTGCCAGCAGTTACTCAAGGGGTCGACGCAATCAGCCCCAGCATTTT
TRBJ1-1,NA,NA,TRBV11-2,CASSLFGTFF,TGTGCCAGCAGCTTATTCGGGACTTTCTTT
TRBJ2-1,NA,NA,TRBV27,CASSFERGYNEQFF,TGTGCCAGCAGTTTCGAACGGGGCTACAATGAGCAGTTCTTC
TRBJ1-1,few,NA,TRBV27,CASSKKGYTGAFF,TGTGCCAGCAGTAAAAAGGGGTACACTGGAGCTTTCTTT
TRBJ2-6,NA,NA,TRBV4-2,CASSPRLGAGANVLTF,TGTGCCAGCAGCCCGCGACTCGGCGCTGGGGCCAACGTCCTGACTTTC
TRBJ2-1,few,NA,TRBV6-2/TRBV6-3,CASSYPLAEQFF,TGTGCCAGCAGTTACCCGCTAGCGGAGCAGTTCTTC
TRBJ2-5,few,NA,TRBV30,CAWSSRETQYF,TGTGCCTGGAGTTCCAGGGAGACCCAGTACTTC
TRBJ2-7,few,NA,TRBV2,CASHFTGRAPYEQYF,TGTGCCAGCCACTTCACAGGGCGGGCCCCGTACGAGCAGTACTTC
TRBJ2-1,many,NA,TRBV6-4,CASSDGYNEQFF,TGTGCCAGCAGTGACGGGTACAATGAGCAGTTCTTC
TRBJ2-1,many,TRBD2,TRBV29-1,CSVEDGLAAYNEQFF,TGCAGCGTTGAAGATGGTCTAGCGGCCTACAATGAGCAGTTCTTC
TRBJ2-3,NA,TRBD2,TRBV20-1,CSARTGGLTDTQYF,TGCAGTGCTAGGACGGGGGGACTCACAGATACGCAGTATTTT
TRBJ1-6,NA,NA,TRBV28,CASSSPGTYNSPLHF,TGTGCCAGCAGTTCCCCCGGCACCTATAATTCACCCCTCCACTTT
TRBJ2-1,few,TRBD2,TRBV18,CASSPGLEETQFF,TGTGCCAGCTCACCGGGACTAGAAGAGACCCAGTTCTTC
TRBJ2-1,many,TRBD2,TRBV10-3,CATGTSGYNEQFF,TGTGCCACGGGGACTAGTGGCTACAATGAGCAGTTCTTC
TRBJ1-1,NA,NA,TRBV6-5,CASSYRAGWNTEAFF,TGTGCCAGCAGTTACAGGGCGGGTTGGAACACTGAAGCTTTCTTT
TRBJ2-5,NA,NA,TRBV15,CATSRWTGEQYF,TGTGCCACCAGCAGGTGGACTGGTGAGCAGTACTTC
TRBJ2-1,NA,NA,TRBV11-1,CASSPPTGRLYNEQFF,TGTGCCAGCAGCCCCCCAACGGGAAGACTCTACAATGAGCAGTTCTTC
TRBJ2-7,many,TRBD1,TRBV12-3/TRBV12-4,CASSLEPGTVPYEQYF,TGTGCCAGCAGTTTAGAACCCGGGACAGTTCCCTACGAGCAGTACTTC
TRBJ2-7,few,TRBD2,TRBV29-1,CSVGTSGSPYEQYF,TGCAGCGTTGGGACTAGCGGGAGTCCCTACGAGCAGTACTTC
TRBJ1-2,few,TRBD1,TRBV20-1,CSAVRDRGLYGYTF,TGCAGTGCTGTAAGGGACAGGGGTCTCTATGGCTACACCTTC
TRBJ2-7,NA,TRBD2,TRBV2,CASKPSGRGYEQYF,TGTGCCAGCAAACCTAGCGGGAGAGGCTACGAGCAGTACTTC
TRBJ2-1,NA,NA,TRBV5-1,CASSLEGLAGTTQFF,TGCGCCAGCAGCTTGGAAGGGCTAGCAGGGACAACGCAGTTCTTC
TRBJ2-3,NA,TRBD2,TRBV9,CASSVAQRGGTQYF,TGTGCCAGCAGCGTAGCCCAGCGGGGAGGTACGCAGTATTTT
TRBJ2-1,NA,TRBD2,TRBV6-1,CASSENLGLAANNEQFF,TGTGCCAGCAGCGAAAACCTGGGACTAGCGGCGAACAATGAGCAGTTCTTC
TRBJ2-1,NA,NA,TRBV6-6,CASSYLRGNNEQFF,TGTGCCAGCAGTTACTTAAGGGGGAACAATGAGCAGTTCTTC
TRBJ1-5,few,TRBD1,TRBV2,CASLPGQHLQPQHF,TGTGCCTCACTACCGGGACAGCACCTTCAGCCCCAGCATTTT
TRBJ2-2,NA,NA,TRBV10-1,CASMAERTGELFF,TGCGCCAGCATGGCCGAAAGGACCGGGGAGCTGTTTTTT
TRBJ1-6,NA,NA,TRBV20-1,CSARGGSDSNSPLHF,TGCAGTGCTAGAGGGGGTTCGGACAGCAATTCACCCCTCCACTTT
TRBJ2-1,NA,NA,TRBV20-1,CSARSQGRSYNEQFF,TGCAGTGCTAGATCCCAGGGCCGCTCCTACAATGAGCAGTTCTTC
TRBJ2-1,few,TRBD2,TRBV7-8,CASSRGTSGRLSYNEQFF,TGTGCCAGCAGCCGCGGGACTAGCGGGAGGTTATCCTACAATGAGCAGTTCTTC
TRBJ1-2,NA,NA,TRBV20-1,CSASRQASYGYTF,TGCAGTGCTAGTCGCCAGGCGAGCTATGGCTACACCTTC
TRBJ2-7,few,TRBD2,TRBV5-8,CASSGATSGSNLEQYF,TGTGCCAGCAGCGGAGCCACTAGCGGGAGTAATCTCGAGCAGTACTTC
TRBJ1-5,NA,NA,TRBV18,CASSQGYGNQPQHF,TGTGCCAGCTCACAGGGCTATGGCAATCAGCCCCAGCATTTT
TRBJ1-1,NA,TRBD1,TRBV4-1,CASSRTGGRMNTEAFF,TGCGCCAGCAGCCGGACAGGGGGCAGGATGAACACTGAAGCTTTCTTT
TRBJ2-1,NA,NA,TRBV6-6,CARPGGAGVLYNEQFF,TGTGCCCGCCCAGGGGGGGCGGGAGTCCTCTACAATGAGCAGTTCTTC
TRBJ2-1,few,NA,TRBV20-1,CSARDYGLPEQFF,TGCAGTGCTAGAGATTACGGGCTCCCCGAGCAGTTCTTC
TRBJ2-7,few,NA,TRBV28,CASRFPGKGVYEQYF,TGTGCCAGCAGGTTCCCGGGGAAGGGAGTCTACGAGCAGTACTTC
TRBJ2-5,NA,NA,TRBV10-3,CAIRDCYQETQYF,TGTGCCATCAGAGACTGTTATCAAGAGACCCAGTACTTC
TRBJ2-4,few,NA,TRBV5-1,CASSLVGSSGAKNIQYF,TGCGCCAGCAGCTTGGTAGGATCTAGTGGAGCCAAAAACATTCAGTACTTC